This T cell receptor beta chain was recovered during a study of T cell repertoires in cytomegalovirus infection. In the study overall: Public TCR beta signature analysis indicated the presence of both CMV infection and matching HLA type. Overall study findings and caveats: HLA-C-restricted TCR beta clonotypes specific for CMV led the ex vivo response. Identification of carriers of CMV plus the relevant HLA was achieved through cumulative public TCR beta family frequency.

In TCRdb, the reads were re-called with MiXCR into one record per CDR3 protein. Found here are some 700,000 distinct CDR3 sequences, around a third of them singletons; the top ten hold around a sixth. The CDR3 is 13 amino acids. The germline gives CDR1 DFQATT, CDR2 SNEGSKA (reference sequence). Between the trimmed V and J ends, which lost 0 bases and 15 bases, there was a span of 18 bases. In this sample, this clonotype turned up a few times. The antigen remains undetermined. The sequences come from cultured PBMCs, collected from culture after CMV antigen stimulation. The clonotype comes from a human donor in good health (CMV status not recorded). Some clones in this sample may be carry-over from other donors' samples. The chain is built from TRBV20-1 and TRBJ2-1, with TRBD1 as a possible D gene (5 bases). The CDR3: CSARDSAWGWPFF. The CDR3 DNA is TGCAGTGCTAGAGATTCCGCGTGGGGCTGGCCGTTCTTC.